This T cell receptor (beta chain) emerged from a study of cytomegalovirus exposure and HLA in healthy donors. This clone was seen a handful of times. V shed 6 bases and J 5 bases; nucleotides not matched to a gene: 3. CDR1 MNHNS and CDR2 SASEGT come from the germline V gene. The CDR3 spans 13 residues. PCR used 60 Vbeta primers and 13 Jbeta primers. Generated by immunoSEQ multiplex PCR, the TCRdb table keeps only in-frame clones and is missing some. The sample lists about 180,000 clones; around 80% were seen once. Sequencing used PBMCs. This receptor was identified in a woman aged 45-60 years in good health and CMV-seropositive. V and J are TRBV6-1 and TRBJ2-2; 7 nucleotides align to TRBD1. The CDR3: CASRQGWTGELFF. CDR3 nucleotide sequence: TGTGCCAGCAGACAGGGGTGGACCGGGGAGCTGTTTTTT.